The clone carrying this TCR beta chain has more than one count but fewer than ten. Its antigen is as yet unknown. This sample's time point: newly diagnosed GD, antithyroid drugs for less than 3 months. PBMC-derived RNA was used for the TCR library. iRepertoire HTBI primers and Arm-PCR of CDR3 regions built TCR beta libraries. TCRdb reprocessed the multiplex PCR reads via MiXCR and lists one record per CDR3 protein. The table includes about 430,000 distinct CDR3 sequences, roughly 15% detected once. The entry originates in a study of regulatory T cells in long-lasting Graves disease. Findings and limits, study-wide: Not thyroid tissue but only peripheral blood was studied. Persistent disease preferred TRBV28, TRBJ1-2 and TRBJ2-5; new disease, TRBV20-1 and TRBJ2-1.

Trimming took off 0 bases at V and 2 bases at J, with 10 bases between the two ends. The CDR3 is 15 residues long. The V gene's germline CDR1 is MGHRA and CDR2 YSYEKL. The sample also formed part of further work on T cells in Graves' hyperthyroidism and ophthalmopathy. In that study: The patients, who ranged from 18 to 65 in age, presented with newly diagnosed hyperthyroidism lasting under 2 months. HTBI primers were used for first-round RT-PCR of the TCR CDR3.

This receptor was identified in a woman aged 40 to 50 with Graves disease. The chain combines TRBV4-1 with TRBJ2-5; D call uncertain. The source was peripheral blood mononuclear cells (PBMCs), collected at new diagnosis, from a patient treated with antithyroid drugs. The CDR3 DNA reads as TGCGCCAGCAGCCAAGACGTTAAGAGACAAGAGACCCAGTACTTC. Translated: CASSQDVKRQETQYF.